This TCR beta chain stems from a study of blood T cell repertoires in COVID-19. In the study overall: Samples representing acute and convalescent COVID-19 were sourced from the United States, Italy and Spain. T cells, B-cell-depleted T cells, or PBMCs supplied cDNA or gDNA.

This clone occurred once. The CDR3 contains 15 residues. With V trimmed by 7 bases and J by 2 bases, 7 bases remained unmatched. Germline-derived CDR1 and CDR2 are SNHLY and FYNNEI. Those enrolled in Seattle joined during active infection and were followed longitudinally afterward. Authors' methods: Nucleated cell number was recorded as an estimate derived from reference gene primer amplification. Sequencing used immunoSEQ multiplex PCR; TCRdb keeps in-frame clones, though not all of them. For V, J and clone size, that table is used; D and trimming come from the DNA. The table lists some 220,000 clones, roughly 85% of them singletons, with roughly 5.3% in the top ten.

This receptor was obtained from a man aged 45-65 years with COVID-19, enrolled during active disease. The gene calls are TRBV2 and TRBJ2-5; 10 bases are a match to TRBD1. Material: peripheral blood. CDR3 in amino acids: CASTPGQGLQETQYF. In DNA, the CDR3 is TGTGCCAGCACCCCGGGACAGGGGCTTCAAGAGACCCAGTACTTC.